A selection of T cell receptor beta chains follows, all from one sample in a study of blood T cell repertoires in COVID-19. This table comes from immunoSEQ multiplex PCR, and its TCRdb copy is limited to in-frame clones, with some not included. The sample consists of roughly 70,000 clones, around 83% of them appearing once. Source material: peripheral blood. The receptors were gathered from a man aged 65-85 years with active COVID-19. CDR3s leave out the opening cysteine and the closing phenylalanine or tryptophan. Some rows have no size entry. The others give once, few or many, or a class for an expanded clone.

j_call | v_call | clone_size | cdr3_length | cdr3_aa
TRBJ2-5 | TRBV5-4 | . | 12 | ASSLVRAGETQY
TRBJ2-7 | TRBV23-1 | . | 13 | ASSQSGDRSYEQY
TRBJ1-2 | TRBV7-8 | . | 11 | ASSSWTGGDYT
TRBJ2-1 | TRBV4-2 | . | 13 | ASSPRTSGLNEQF
TRBJ1-1 | TRBV3-1/TRBV3-2 | . | 12 | ASSQAPQETEAF
TRBJ2-2 | TRBV5-8 | . | 13 | ATLDGTSGPGELF
TRBJ2-7 | TRBV21-1 | few | 13 | ASSKEAGFGYEQY
TRBJ1-1 | TRBV27 | once | 12 | ASKDTSRNTEAF
TRBJ2-2 | TRBV18 | once | 14 | ASSPVLPGGTGELF
TRBJ2-2 | TRBV28 | . | 14 | ASSLGQARWAGELF
TRBJ1-5 | TRBV19 | once | 14 | ASSPEGGLRNQPQH
TRBJ2-5 | TRBV5-4 | . | 13 | ASSPPGQGEETQY
TRBJ1-1 | TRBV3-1/TRBV3-2 | once | 12 | ASSQGTGRTEAF
TRBJ2-2 | TRBV30 | . | 16 | AWNPAAGGRAYTGELF
TRBJ2-1 | TRBV18 | . | 15 | ASSPVRGGGSGNEQF
TRBJ2-5 | TRBV20-1 | . | 12 | SAGGGTPKETQY
TRBJ2-1 | TRBV12-3/TRBV12-4 | . | 9 | ATNRVGEQF
TRBJ2-3 | TRBV7-3 | . | 12 | ASSPAGSTDTQY
TRBJ1-2 | TRBV4-2 | . | 12 | ASTTGVQFGGYT
TRBJ2-5 | TRBV7-6 | . | 13 | ASTRQGASQETQY
TRBJ2-1 | TRBV19 | . | 11 | ASSGPSYNEQF
TRBJ2-2 | TRBV19 | once | 12 | ASSLAANTGELF
TRBJ2-5 | TRBV20-1 | . | 9 | SARVRETQY
TRBJ2-7 | TRBV11-2 | . | 13 | ASSLEGGLAYEQY
TRBJ1-2 | TRBV11-3 | few | 16 | ASSLVGWGADPNYGYT
TRBJ2-1 | TRBV2 | . | 12 | ASLAASTVNEQF
TRBJ2-7 | TRBV5-1 | . | 14 | ASSPQPGQGSYEQY
TRBJ1-2 | TRBV30 | . | 11 | AWSVGGGYGYT
TRBJ2-7 | TRBV6-2/TRBV6-3 | . | 12 | ASSYLQGASEQY
TRBJ2-2 | TRBV30 | few | 13 | AWKRGGLGTGELF
TRBJ1-2 | TRBV9 | . | 17 | ASSAEPPGATTGGYGYT
TRBJ2-1 | TRBV4-2 | . | 11 | ASSQEDRTGVF
TRBJ2-1 | TRBV3-1/TRBV3-2 | . | 13 | ASRPGLAAYNEQF
TRBJ2-5 | TRBV6-2/TRBV6-3 | few | 14 | ASSYSGADYGETQY
TRBJ2-7 | TRBV9 | few | 11 | ASSGSGMGEQY
TRBJ1-6 | TRBV5-1 | . | 10 | ASSLSDSPLH
TRBJ2-7 | TRBV9 | . | 13 | ASSTTSGKGYEQY
TRBJ1-6 | TRBV30 | . | 11 | AWRALRDSPLH
TRBJ2-7 | TRBV9 | . | 15 | ASSGRTGPAGVYEQY
TRBJ2-7 | TRBV19 | . | 11 | ASSMGRGYEQY
TRBJ2-1 | TRBV24-1 | . | 15 | ATSGATGTTQVDEQF
TRBJ2-2 | TRBV3-1/TRBV3-2 | . | 14 | ASSQRAGVGTGELF
TRBJ2-1 | TRBV19 | once | 12 | ASSPGLAPNEQF
TRBJ2-1 | TRBV7-3 | once | 13 | ASSFPDRDYNEQF
TRBJ1-1 | TRBV5-1 | . | 15 | ASSRTTGASTRTEAF
TRBJ1-5 | TRBV12-5 | . | 13 | ASGQGQGGNQPQH
TRBJ2-7 | TRBV7-6 | . | 16 | ASSSRTSGSLSGYEQY
TRBJ2-7 | TRBV7-2 | . | 16 | ASSLKTGTSGGYYEQY
TRBJ1-5 | TRBV19 | few | 11 | ASSTGKGQPQH
TRBJ2-1 | TRBV6-1 | . | 15 | ASSEFVGTASYNEQF
TRBJ2-1 | TRBV4-2 | . | 18 | ASSQDGGSGTSGDHNEQF
TRBJ2-5 | TRBV19 | . | 12 | ASSVGRVKETQY
TRBJ2-7 | TRBV5-6 | . | 17 | ASSWGTSGRARASYEQY
TRBJ2-5 | TRBV6-6 | . | 15 | ASSRGYGEEGQETQY